This TCR beta chain was sequenced during a study of blood T cell repertoires in COVID-19. Original handling: Quantification of nucleated cells was approximated via reference gene primer amplification. Profiled with immunoSEQ multiplex PCR; TCRdb holds only in-frame clones, not every one. V and J calls and clone size are copied from that table; D and trimming were computed from the DNA. The repertoire consists of about 76,000 clones, with around 91% occurring once and the leading ten covering around 5.4%. Germline assignment: CDR1 SGDLS and CDR2 YYNGEE. CDR3 length: 15 residues. V lost 4 bases, J lost 4 bases, and 7 bases stayed unmatched.

This rearrangement joins TRBV9 to TRBJ2-1; TRBD1 matches at 8 bases. The source is a human donor in a cohort sampled during active COVID-19. Input material: peripheral blood. The CDR3 nucleotides are TGTGCCAGCAGCCCGCAGGGGGCGGATTACAATGAGCAGTTCTTC. Protein product: CASSPQGADYNEQFF.